This T cell receptor beta chain derives from a study of blood T cell repertoires in COVID-19. Across the whole study: Some COVID-19 samples were acute and others convalescent; all came from the United States, Italy and Spain. PBMCs, B-cell-depleted T cells, or T cells provided the cDNA or gDNA that made up the material.

Source study methods: Estimated nucleated cell counts came from reference gene primer amplification. Libraries were prepared by immunoSEQ multiplex PCR; TCRdb keeps only in-frame clonotypes and omits some of them. That table supplies the V and J calls and clone size; D and trimming were determined from the DNA. This table holds fewer than 200,000 clones, approximately 84% found once. This CDR3 region has 14 residues. Germline loops: CDR1 SGHTA, CDR2 FQGNSA. J was trimmed by 7 bases and V by 3 bases; bases with no gene match: 7. The source is a man in his forties who had recovered from COVID-19. The source material was peripheral blood. This chain joins TRBV7-2 and TRBJ2-7, with 9 bases matching TRBD2. This chain's CDR3 is CASSFGAGGLEQYF. DNA of the CDR3: TGTGCCAGCAGCTTCGGGGCGGGAGGGCTTGAGCAGTACTTC.